A selection of T cell receptor beta chains follows, all from one sample in a study of cytotoxic CD8 clonotypes in ibrutinib-treated CLL. Here immunoSEQ multiplex PCR was the method, and the copy in TCRdb shows in-frame clones only, minus some. The table lists around 140,000 clones, about 72% of them singletons, with 28% in the top ten. Here the sequenced sample was PBMCs, taken after 12 months of ibrutinib treatment. These receptors originate from a human donor with chronic lymphocytic leukemia. CDR3s include the opening cysteine and the closing phenylalanine or tryptophan. The D gene is left open where the match is weak. Clone size appears in some rows only: once, few, many, or a class for an expanded clone.

V gene: TRBV6-5; clone size: .; J gene: TRBJ1-1; D gene: .; CDR3 DNA: TGTGCCAGCAGATTTCGGGGCAGCGGGACTGAAGCTTTCTTT; CDR3 protein: CASRFRGSGTEAFF
V gene: TRBV5-4; clone size: few; J gene: TRBJ2-7; D gene: TRBD1; CDR3 DNA: TGTGCCAGCTCCCAGGGACAGCAGATACACGAGCAGTACTTC; CDR3 protein: CASSQGQQIHEQYF
V gene: TRBV28; clone size: .; J gene: TRBJ2-1; D gene: TRBD2; CDR3 DNA: TGTGCCAGCATCCCTAGCGGGAGCCTCAATGAGCAGTTCTTC; CDR3 protein: CASIPSGSLNEQFF
V gene: TRBV19; clone size: few; J gene: TRBJ2-6; D gene: TRBD1; CDR3 DNA: TGTGCCAGTAGCTCAATGACAGGGGGCTCTGGGGCCAACGTCCTGACTTTC; CDR3 protein: CASSSMTGGSGANVLTF
V gene: TRBV5-1; clone size: .; J gene: TRBJ1-3; D gene: .; CDR3 DNA: TGCGCCAGCAGCTTAACTGCCAGCTCTGGAAACACCATATATTTT; CDR3 protein: CASSLTASSGNTIYF
V gene: TRBV9; clone size: .; J gene: TRBJ1-2; D gene: .; CDR3 DNA: TGTGCCAGCACCACCCCCCTGGTCCGGGGCTACACCTTC; CDR3 protein: CASTTPLVRGYTF
V gene: TRBV27; clone size: once; J gene: TRBJ1-5; D gene: TRBD1; CDR3 DNA: TGTGCCAGCAGTTCGGTAGGGGGCCTTCAGCCCCAGCATTTT; CDR3 protein: CASSSVGGLQPQHF
V gene: TRBV28; clone size: .; J gene: TRBJ2-7; D gene: .; CDR3 DNA: TGTGCCAGCAGTCTTCGACGGGAGCAGTACTTC; CDR3 protein: CASSLRREQYF
V gene: TRBV6-1; clone size: .; J gene: TRBJ2-7; D gene: .; CDR3 DNA: TGTGCCAGCAGTGAAAGTCCCTTCGAGCAGTACTTC; CDR3 protein: CASSESPFEQYF
V gene: TRBV7-3; clone size: .; J gene: TRBJ2-3; D gene: TRBD2; CDR3 DNA: TGTGCCAGCAGCTTAATTAGCGGGAGTATAAATACGCAGTATTTT; CDR3 protein: CASSLISGSINTQYF
V gene: TRBV11-2; clone size: .; J gene: TRBJ2-7; D gene: .; CDR3 DNA: TGTGCCAGCAGCTTAGAGGGGGCTTCGTACTTC; CDR3 protein: CASSLEGASYF
V gene: TRBV18; clone size: .; J gene: TRBJ1-1; D gene: .; CDR3 DNA: TGTGCCAGCTCACCTATTACCCCGAACACTGAAGCTTTCTTT; CDR3 protein: CASSPITPNTEAFF
V gene: TRBV5-1; clone size: .; J gene: TRBJ2-3; D gene: .; CDR3 DNA: TGCGCCAGCAGCTTGGCCACATACACAGATACGCAGTATTTT; CDR3 protein: CASSLATYTDTQYF
V gene: TRBV5-1; clone size: few; J gene: TRBJ2-5; D gene: .; CDR3 DNA: TGCGCCAGCAAGCTTGGCCCAGGGGTGGCCCAGGAGACCCAGTACTTC; CDR3 protein: CASKLGPGVAQETQYF
V gene: TRBV5-5; clone size: .; J gene: TRBJ2-5; D gene: .; CDR3 DNA: TGTGCCAGCAGCTTGGCTTTAGCAACCCAAGAGACCCAGTACTTC; CDR3 protein: CASSLALATQETQYF
V gene: TRBV7-7; clone size: .; J gene: TRBJ2-7; D gene: TRBD1; CDR3 DNA: TGTGCCAGCAGCTTAGCTAGGGAAAAAAGACAGGGGAGGTTCTACGAGCAGTACTTC; CDR3 protein: CASSLAREKRQGRFYEQYF
V gene: TRBV29-1; clone size: .; J gene: TRBJ2-3; D gene: .; CDR3 DNA: TGCAGCGTTGAAAAACCAGACAGCACAGATACGCAGTATTTT; CDR3 protein: CSVEKPDSTDTQYF
V gene: TRBV7-8; clone size: .; J gene: TRBJ2-1; D gene: TRBD2; CDR3 DNA: TGTGCCAGCAGCTTAGCGGCTAGCGGGGTCTACAATGAGCAGTTCTTC; CDR3 protein: CASSLAASGVYNEQFF
V gene: TRBV2; clone size: once; J gene: TRBJ1-2; D gene: .; CDR3 DNA: TGTGCCAGCACTGAAATCCAGGACCTAATTAACTATGGCTACACCTTC; CDR3 protein: CASTEIQDLINYGYTF
V gene: TRBV5-6; clone size: .; J gene: TRBJ2-3; D gene: TRBD1; CDR3 DNA: TGTGCCAGCAGCTTGGAGACAGGGGTATCAGATACGCAGTATTTT; CDR3 protein: CASSLETGVSDTQYF
V gene: TRBV4-1; clone size: .; J gene: TRBJ2-3; D gene: .; CDR3 DNA: TGCGCCAGCAGCCAAGTTTCCGGGGATACGCAGTATTTT; CDR3 protein: CASSQVSGDTQYF
V gene: TRBV28; clone size: .; J gene: TRBJ2-1; D gene: .; CDR3 DNA: TGTGCCAGCAGTAAAAGGGTGGAAAGTAGGCAGTTCTTC; CDR3 protein: CASSKRVESRQFF
V gene: TRBV9; clone size: once; J gene: TRBJ2-1; D gene: .; CDR3 DNA: TGTGCCAGCAGCGTAGTAACAGCGGCGAGCTCCTACAATGAGCAGTTCTTC; CDR3 protein: CASSVVTAASSYNEQFF
V gene: TRBV25-1; clone size: few; J gene: TRBJ1-4; D gene: TRBD1; CDR3 DNA: TGTGCCAGCACCAGGACAGGGGATGAAAAACTGTTTTTT; CDR3 protein: CASTRTGDEKLFF
V gene: TRBV7-7; clone size: .; J gene: TRBJ2-7; D gene: .; CDR3 DNA: TGTGCCAGCAGCTTAGGTTTAGGGAGCAACGAGCAGTACTTC; CDR3 protein: CASSLGLGSNEQYF
V gene: TRBV5-6; clone size: few; J gene: TRBJ1-1; D gene: TRBD1; CDR3 DNA: TGTGCCAGCAGCCCGGGACAGAAGAACACTGAAGCTTTCTTT; CDR3 protein: CASSPGQKNTEAFF
V gene: TRBV27; clone size: .; J gene: TRBJ1-5; D gene: TRBD1; CDR3 DNA: TGTGCCAGCAGTTTGAACGGACAGGGCCGGAATCAGCCCCAGCATTTT; CDR3 protein: CASSLNGQGRNQPQHF
V gene: TRBV1; clone size: .; J gene: TRBJ2-5; D gene: .; CDR3 DNA: TGCACCAGCAGCCAAGGGGAGGACGGTGACCTCAGTGGGGAGACCCAGTACTTC; CDR3 protein: CTSSQGEDGDLSGETQYF
V gene: TRBV30; clone size: .; J gene: TRBJ2-5; D gene: .; CDR3 DNA: TGTGCCTGGACTCCGGAGGAACAGGGAACTGAGACCCAGTACTTC; CDR3 protein: CAWTPEEQGTETQYF
V gene: TRBV30; clone size: .; J gene: TRBJ1-3; D gene: .; CDR3 DNA: TGTGCCTGGATCGGTGGTGGAAACACCATATATTTT; CDR3 protein: CAWIGGGNTIYF
V gene: TRBV7-9; clone size: few; J gene: TRBJ2-7; D gene: .; CDR3 DNA: TGTGCCAGCAGCTTAGTTGGGCTGAGCTACGAGCAGTACTTC; CDR3 protein: CASSLVGLSYEQYF
V gene: TRBV9; clone size: .; J gene: TRBJ2-7; D gene: .; CDR3 DNA: TGTGCCAGCGGCCGAGGTGCTGACTACGAGCAGTACTTC; CDR3 protein: CASGRGADYEQYF
V gene: TRBV6-1; clone size: .; J gene: TRBJ2-1; D gene: .; CDR3 DNA: TGTGCCAGCAGTGACAGGGGAAACAATGAGCAGTTCTTC; CDR3 protein: CASSDRGNNEQFF
V gene: TRBV7-3; clone size: .; J gene: TRBJ2-2; D gene: .; CDR3 DNA: TGTGCCACAAGAGATACGAACACCGGGGAGCTGTTTTTT; CDR3 protein: CATRDTNTGELFF
V gene: TRBV7-6; clone size: few; J gene: TRBJ2-7; D gene: .; CDR3 DNA: TGTGCCAGCAGCTTAGATGTGCCCCACGAGCAGTACTTC; CDR3 protein: CASSLDVPHEQYF
V gene: TRBV28; clone size: .; J gene: TRBJ1-1; D gene: .; CDR3 DNA: TGTGCCAGCAGTTGGGGTGGCGGGTTTAGAGCTTTCTTT; CDR3 protein: CASSWGGGFRAFF
V gene: TRBV5-1; clone size: .; J gene: TRBJ2-7; D gene: .; CDR3 DNA: TGCGCCAGCCGGGTCTCCCTTTCGGGCTCCTACGAGCAGTACTTC; CDR3 protein: CASRVSLSGSYEQYF
V gene: TRBV19; clone size: once; J gene: TRBJ2-3; D gene: .; CDR3 DNA: TGTGCCAGTAGTATCCCCGGGGCCAAAGATACGCAGTATTTT; CDR3 protein: CASSIPGAKDTQYF
V gene: TRBV30; clone size: .; J gene: TRBJ2-3; D gene: .; CDR3 DNA: TGTGCCTGGAGCACTTCGGATACGCAGTATTTT; CDR3 protein: CAWSTSDTQYF
V gene: TRBV28; clone size: .; J gene: TRBJ2-3; D gene: TRBD2; CDR3 DNA: TGTGCCAGCAAGAGCGGGACCTTCACAGATACGCAGTATTTT; CDR3 protein: CASKSGTFTDTQYF
V gene: TRBV7-2; clone size: .; J gene: TRBJ2-7; D gene: TRBD2; CDR3 DNA: TGTGCCAGCAGCTTAGGGGGGACTAGCGGACTCCTGGAGCAGTACTTC; CDR3 protein: CASSLGGTSGLLEQYF
V gene: TRBV9; clone size: .; J gene: TRBJ1-4; D gene: .; CDR3 DNA: TGTGCCAGCAGCCCACGGGCAGGGGCAACTAATGAAAAACTGTTTTTT; CDR3 protein: CASSPRAGATNEKLFF
V gene: TRBV2; clone size: few; J gene: TRBJ2-7; D gene: .; CDR3 DNA: TGTGCCACCCGGTGGAGGAACTACGAGCAGTACTTC; CDR3 protein: CATRWRNYEQYF
V gene: TRBV6-4; clone size: .; J gene: TRBJ2-1; D gene: TRBD2; CDR3 DNA: TGTGCCAGCAGGAGGCTAGCGGGAGAGAGTGAGCAGTTCTTC; CDR3 protein: CASRRLAGESEQFF
V gene: TRBV28; clone size: .; J gene: TRBJ1-1; D gene: .; CDR3 DNA: TGTGCCAGCAGTTCACCCCGGACATCTACCTCCACTGAAGCTTTCTTT; CDR3 protein: CASSSPRTSTSTEAFF
V gene: TRBV11-3; clone size: .; J gene: TRBJ1-1; D gene: .; CDR3 DNA: TGTGCCAGCAGCTTTGAGGAGAACACTGAAGCTTTCTTT; CDR3 protein: CASSFEENTEAFF
V gene: TRBV7-2; clone size: .; J gene: TRBJ2-7; D gene: .; CDR3 DNA: TGTGCCAGCAGGGACCGGAGCGAGCAGTACTTC; CDR3 protein: CASRDRSEQYF
V gene: TRBV30; clone size: .; J gene: TRBJ2-7; D gene: TRBD2; CDR3 DNA: TGTGCCTGGCACTCACCTAGCGGGAGGGCGAGTGAGCAGTACTTC; CDR3 protein: CAWHSPSGRASEQYF
V gene: TRBV28; clone size: .; J gene: TRBJ2-7; D gene: TRBD1; CDR3 DNA: TGTGCCAGCAGTGAACTTTCCGGGACAGAAGGCTCCTACGAGCAGTACTTC; CDR3 protein: CASSELSGTEGSYEQYF
V gene: TRBV19; clone size: .; J gene: TRBJ2-7; D gene: TRBD1; CDR3 DNA: TGTGCCAGTAGTCGGGACAGGGTGGACTACGAGCAGTACTTC; CDR3 protein: CASSRDRVDYEQYF
V gene: TRBV23-1; clone size: .; J gene: TRBJ1-5; D gene: TRBD1; CDR3 DNA: TGCGCCAGCAGTCAATCCCGGACAGGGCCTGGGAGCAATCAGCCCCAGCATTTT; CDR3 protein: CASSQSRTGPGSNQPQHF
V gene: TRBV4-1; clone size: many; J gene: TRBJ1-1; D gene: .; CDR3 DNA: TGCGCCAGCAGCCGAGACCAGTTGATGAACACTGAAGCTTTCTTT; CDR3 protein: CASSRDQLMNTEAFF
V gene: TRBV7-9; clone size: .; J gene: TRBJ2-7; D gene: .; CDR3 DNA: TGTGCCAGCAGCGCACAGGGTCTTAGCGACGAGCAGTACTTC; CDR3 protein: CASSAQGLSDEQYF
V gene: TRBV7-2; clone size: .; J gene: TRBJ2-1; D gene: .; CDR3 DNA: TGTGCCAGCAGCTTAGGGGCAGGGAAGAACAATGAGCAGTTCTTC; CDR3 protein: CASSLGAGKNNEQFF
V gene: TRBV9; clone size: .; J gene: TRBJ2-7; D gene: .; CDR3 DNA: TGTGCCAGCAGCGTAGGTCGGGAGCAAATCAACGAGCAGTACTTC; CDR3 protein: CASSVGREQINEQYF